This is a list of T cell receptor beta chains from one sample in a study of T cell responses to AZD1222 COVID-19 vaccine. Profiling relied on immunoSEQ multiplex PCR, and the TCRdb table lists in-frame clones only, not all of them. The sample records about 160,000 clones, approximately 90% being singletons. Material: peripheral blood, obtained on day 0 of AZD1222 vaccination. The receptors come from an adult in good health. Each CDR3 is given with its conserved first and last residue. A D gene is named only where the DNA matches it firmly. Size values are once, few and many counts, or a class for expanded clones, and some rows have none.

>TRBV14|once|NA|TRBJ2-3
TGTGCCAGCAGCCCGTTTGATGGGGGCACGCAGTATTTT
CASSPFDGGTQYF
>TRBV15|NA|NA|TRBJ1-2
TGTGCCACCAGCAGAGATATTCAGGGAAACGGCTACACCTTC
CATSRDIQGNGYTF
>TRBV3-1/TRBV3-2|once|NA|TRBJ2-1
TGTGCCAGCAGCCCGTTTAACAATGAGCAGTTCTTC
CASSPFNNEQFF
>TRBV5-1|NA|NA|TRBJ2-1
TGCGCCAGCAGCTTGGTAGCGTACAATGAGCAGTTCTTC
CASSLVAYNEQFF
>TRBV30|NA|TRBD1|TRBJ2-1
TGTGCCTGGAGTGATCGGACAGGGGGTATGAGTGGCAATGAGCAGTTCTTC
CAWSDRTGGMSGNEQFF
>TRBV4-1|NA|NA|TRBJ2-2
TGCGCCAGCAGCCAAGGCGTAGACTCCACCGGGGAGCTGTTTTTT
CASSQGVDSTGELFF
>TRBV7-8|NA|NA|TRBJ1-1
TGTGCCAGCATTAAATTATCAGGGGCAGGTGAAGCTTTCTTT
CASIKLSGAGEAFF
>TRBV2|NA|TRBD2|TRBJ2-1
TGTGCCAGCAGTCCAGTGGGACTAGAAGTTCAGTTCTTC
CASSPVGLEVQFF
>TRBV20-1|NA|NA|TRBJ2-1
TGCAGTGCAATAGAACGGGGAGAGCAGTTCTTC
CSAIERGEQFF
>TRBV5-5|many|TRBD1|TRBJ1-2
TGTGCCAGCAGCTTGTTCCGGGACAGGGTTAACTATGGCTACACCTTC
CASSLFRDRVNYGYTF
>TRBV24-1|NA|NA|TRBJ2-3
TGTGCCACCAGTGATAGAGGGCCGACTAACACAGATACGCAGTATTTT
CATSDRGPTNTDTQYF
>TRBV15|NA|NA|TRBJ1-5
TGTGCCACCAGCAGGATTCATAGCAATCAGCCCCAGCATTTT
CATSRIHSNQPQHF
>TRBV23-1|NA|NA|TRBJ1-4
TGCGCCAGCGGGACACGGGCCGCGAATGAAAAACTGTTTTTT
CASGTRAANEKLFF
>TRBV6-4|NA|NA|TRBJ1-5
TGTGCCAGCAGTGACTTCGCTAGGTGCCAGCATTTT
CASSDFARCQHF
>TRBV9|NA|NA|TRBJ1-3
TGTGCCAGCAGCGCCTCATCTGGAAACACCATATATTTT
CASSASSGNTIYF
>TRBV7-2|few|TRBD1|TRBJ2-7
TGTGCCAGCAGCTTAACCTCCGGGACAGCCTACGAGCAGTACTTC
CASSLTSGTAYEQYF
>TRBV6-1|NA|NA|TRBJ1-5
TGTGCCAGCAGTGAAACGTGGGGGAGCAATCAGCCCCAGCATTTT
CASSETWGSNQPQHF
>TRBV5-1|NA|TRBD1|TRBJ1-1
TGCGCCAGCAGCTCCTCGACAGGGGGGAACACTGAAGCTTTCTTT
CASSSSTGGNTEAFF
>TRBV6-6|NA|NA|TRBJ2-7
TGTGCCAGCAGTCCCGTCCCCAAGCGGGTGTCCTCCTACGAGCAGTACTTC
CASSPVPKRVSSYEQYF
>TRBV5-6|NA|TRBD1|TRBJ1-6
TGTGCCAGCAGCGCGGACAGGTACAATTCACCCCTCCACTTT
CASSADRYNSPLHF
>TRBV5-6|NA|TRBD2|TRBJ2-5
TGTGCCAGCAGCTCCCCGTGGGGAGGGGAGACCCAGTACTTC
CASSSPWGGETQYF
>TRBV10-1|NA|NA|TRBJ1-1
TGCGCCAGCAGTAACAGCGGCCCGAACACTGAAGCTTTCTTT
CASSNSGPNTEAFF